The T cell receptor beta chain under discussion was sequenced for a study of T cell responses to AZD1222 COVID-19 vaccine. Study-level results: Most donors were white British, females outnumbered males, and clonal diversity was possibly underestimated.

The study pooled second doses at about 4 or about 12 weeks. Regarding this clone: Antigen unknown.

Only in-frame clones appear in the TCRdb table, and some are missing; sequencing was by immunoSEQ multiplex PCR. This table holds approximately 100,000 clones, about 89% found once. The V end was cut by 6 bases, the J end by 8 bases, with 19 bases between. Germline assignment: CDR1 LGHDT and CDR2 YNNKEL (reference sequence). The CDR3 has 14 amino acids. V gene TRBV3-1 (or the pseudogene TRBV3-2) combines with J gene TRBJ1-2; D remains ambiguous. This TCR was recovered from an adult who received the AZD1222 COVID-19 vaccine. The source was peripheral blood, collected 28 days after the second AZD1222 dose. As DNA, the CDR3 is TGTGCCAGCAGTCAATACCCCCTCTCCTCGGGCTACACCTTC. Protein: CASSQYPLSSGYTF.